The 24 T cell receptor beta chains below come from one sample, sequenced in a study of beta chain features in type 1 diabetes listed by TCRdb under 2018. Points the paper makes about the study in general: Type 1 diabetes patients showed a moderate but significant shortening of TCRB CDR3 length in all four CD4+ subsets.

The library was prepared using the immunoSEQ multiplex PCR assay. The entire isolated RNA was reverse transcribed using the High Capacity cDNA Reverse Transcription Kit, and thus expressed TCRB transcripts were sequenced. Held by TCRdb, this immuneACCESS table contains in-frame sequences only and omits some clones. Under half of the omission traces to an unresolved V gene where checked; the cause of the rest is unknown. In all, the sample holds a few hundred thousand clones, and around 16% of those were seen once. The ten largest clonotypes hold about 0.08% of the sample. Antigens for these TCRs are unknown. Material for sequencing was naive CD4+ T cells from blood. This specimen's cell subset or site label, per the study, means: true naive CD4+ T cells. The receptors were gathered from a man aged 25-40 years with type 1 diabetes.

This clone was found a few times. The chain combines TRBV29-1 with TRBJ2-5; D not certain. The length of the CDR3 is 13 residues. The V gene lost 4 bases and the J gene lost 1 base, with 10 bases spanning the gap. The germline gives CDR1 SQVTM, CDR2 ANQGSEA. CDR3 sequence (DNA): TGCAGCGTTGCAATCAACCTCCAAGAGACCCAGTACTTC. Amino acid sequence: CSVAINLQETQYF. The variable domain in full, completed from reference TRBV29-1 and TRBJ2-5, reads SAVISQKPSRDICQRGTSLTIQCQVDSQVTMMFWYRQQPGQSLTLIATANQGSEATYESGFVIDKFPISRPNLTFSTLTVSNMSPEDSSIYLCSVAINLQETQYFGPGTRLLVL.

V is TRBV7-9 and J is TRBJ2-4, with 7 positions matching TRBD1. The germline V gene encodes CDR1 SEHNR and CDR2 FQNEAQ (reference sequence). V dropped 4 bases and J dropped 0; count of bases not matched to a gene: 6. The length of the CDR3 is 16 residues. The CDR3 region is CASSSNRGIAKNIQYF. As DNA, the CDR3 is TGTGCCAGCAGCTCAAACAGGGGTATAGCCAAAAACATTCAGTACTTC.

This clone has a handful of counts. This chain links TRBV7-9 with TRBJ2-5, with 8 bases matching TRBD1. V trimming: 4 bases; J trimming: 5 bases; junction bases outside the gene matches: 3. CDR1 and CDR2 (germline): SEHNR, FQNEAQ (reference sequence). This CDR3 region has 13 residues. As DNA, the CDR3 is TGTGCCAGCAGCTGGACAGGGAGCGAGACCCAGTACTTC. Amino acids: CASSWTGSETQYF. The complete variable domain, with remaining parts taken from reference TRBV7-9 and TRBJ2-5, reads DTGVSQNPRHKITKRGQNVTFRCDPISEHNRLYWYRQTLGQGPEFLTYFQNEAQLEKSRLLSDRFSAERPKGSFSTLEIQRTEQGDSAMYLCASSWTGSETQYFGPGTRLLVL.

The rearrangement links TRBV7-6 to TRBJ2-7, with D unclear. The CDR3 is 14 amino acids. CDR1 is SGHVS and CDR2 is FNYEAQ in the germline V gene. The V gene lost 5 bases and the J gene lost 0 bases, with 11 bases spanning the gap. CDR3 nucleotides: TGTGCCAGCAGCCGTGAGTTTAACTCCTACGAGCAGTACTTC. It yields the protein CASSREFNSYEQYF.

CDR3 region: CASSHGTGQGYGRKLFF. Here the CDR3 DNA reads TGTGCCAGCAGCCACGGTACGGGACAGGGCTACGGGAGGAAACTGTTTTTT. The chain links TRBV5-4 to TRBJ1-4, with 9 bases that match TRBD1. This CDR3 contains 17 residues. V dropped 4 bases and J dropped 11; count of bases not matched to a gene: 18. Germline CDR1 reads SGHNT; CDR2 reads YYREEE (reference sequence).

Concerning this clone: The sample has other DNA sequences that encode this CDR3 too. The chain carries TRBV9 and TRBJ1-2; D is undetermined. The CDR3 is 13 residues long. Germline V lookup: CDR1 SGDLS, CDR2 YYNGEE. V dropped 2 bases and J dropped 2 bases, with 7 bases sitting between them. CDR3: CASSVQGNYGYTF. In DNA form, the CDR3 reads TGTGCCAGCAGCGTTCAAGGGAACTATGGCTACACCTTC.

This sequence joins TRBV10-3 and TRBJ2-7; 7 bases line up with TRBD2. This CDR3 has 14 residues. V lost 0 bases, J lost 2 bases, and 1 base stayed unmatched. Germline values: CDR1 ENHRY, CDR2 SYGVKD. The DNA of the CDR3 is TGTGCCATCAGTGAGTCGGGAGGGACCTACGAGCAGTACTTC. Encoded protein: CAISESGGTYEQYF.

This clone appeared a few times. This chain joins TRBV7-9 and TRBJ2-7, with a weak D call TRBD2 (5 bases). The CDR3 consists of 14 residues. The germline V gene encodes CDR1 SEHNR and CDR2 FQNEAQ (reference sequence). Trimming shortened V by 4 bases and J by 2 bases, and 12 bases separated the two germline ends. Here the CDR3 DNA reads TGTGCCAGCAGCTCAAGAGGGCCGGCCTACGAGCAGTACTTC. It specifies CASSSRGPAYEQYF.

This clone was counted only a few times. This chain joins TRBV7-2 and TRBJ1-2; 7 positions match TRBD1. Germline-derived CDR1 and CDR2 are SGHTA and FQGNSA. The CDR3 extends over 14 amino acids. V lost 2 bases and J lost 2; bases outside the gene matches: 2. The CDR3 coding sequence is TGTGCCAGCAGCTTATCAGGGGGGAACTATGGCTACACCTTC. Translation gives CASSLSGGNYGYTF.

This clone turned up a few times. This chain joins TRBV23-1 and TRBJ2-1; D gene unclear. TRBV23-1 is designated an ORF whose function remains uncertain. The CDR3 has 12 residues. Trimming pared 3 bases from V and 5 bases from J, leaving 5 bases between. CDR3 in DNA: TGCGCCAGCAGTCATTGGAACAATGAGCAGTTCTTC. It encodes CASSHWNNEQFF.

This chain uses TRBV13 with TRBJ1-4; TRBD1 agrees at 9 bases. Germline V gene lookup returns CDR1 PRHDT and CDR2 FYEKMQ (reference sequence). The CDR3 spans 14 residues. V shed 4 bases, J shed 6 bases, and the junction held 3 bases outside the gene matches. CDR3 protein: CASSSRDRDEKLFF. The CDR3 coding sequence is TGTGCCAGCAGCTCCCGGGACAGGGATGAAAAACTGTTTTTT.

This chain's CDR3 is CASSLSSTDTQYF. As DNA, the CDR3 is TGTGCCAGCAGCTTGAGCAGCACAGATACGCAGTATTTT. This chain links TRBV5-4 with TRBJ2-3; D remains ambiguous. The CDR3 sequence is 13 residues long. From germline, CDR1 is SGHNT and CDR2 YYREEE (reference sequence). Trimming pared 1 base from V and 0 bases from J, leaving 3 bases between.

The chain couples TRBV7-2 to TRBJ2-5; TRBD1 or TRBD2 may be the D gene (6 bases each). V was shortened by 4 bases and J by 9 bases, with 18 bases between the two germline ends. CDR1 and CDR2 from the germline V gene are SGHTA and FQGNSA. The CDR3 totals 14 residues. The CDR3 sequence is CASSSPGAGRAQYF. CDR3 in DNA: TGTGCCAGCAGCTCCCCGGGGGCAGGCCGGGCCCAGTACTTC.

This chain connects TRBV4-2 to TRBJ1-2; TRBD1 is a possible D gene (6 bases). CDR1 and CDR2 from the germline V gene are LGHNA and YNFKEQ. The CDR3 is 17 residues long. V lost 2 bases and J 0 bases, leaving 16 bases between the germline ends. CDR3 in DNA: TGTGCCAGCAGCCAAAGACAGGCTTCCGAAGCTAACTATGGCTACACCTTC. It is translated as CASSQRQASEANYGYTF.

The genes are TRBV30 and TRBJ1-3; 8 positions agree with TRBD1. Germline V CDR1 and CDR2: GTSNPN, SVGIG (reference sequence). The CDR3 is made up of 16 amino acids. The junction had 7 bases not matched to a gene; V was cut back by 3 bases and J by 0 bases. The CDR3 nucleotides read TGTGCCTGGAGAAAGACAGGGGACAGCTCTGGAAACACCATATATTTT. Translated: CAWRKTGDSSGNTIYF.

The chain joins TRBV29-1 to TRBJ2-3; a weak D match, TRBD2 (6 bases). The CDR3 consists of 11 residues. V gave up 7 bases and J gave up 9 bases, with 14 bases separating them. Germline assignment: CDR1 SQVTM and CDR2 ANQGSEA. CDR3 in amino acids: CSEGLGGTQYF. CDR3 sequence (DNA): TGCAGCGAGGGGCTAGGAGGGACGCAGTATTTT.

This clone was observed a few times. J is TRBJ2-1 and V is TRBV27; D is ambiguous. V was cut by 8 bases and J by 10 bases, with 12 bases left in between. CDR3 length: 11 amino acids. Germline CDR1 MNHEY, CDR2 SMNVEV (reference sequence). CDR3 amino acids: CASRGVTEQFF. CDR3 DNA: TGTGCCAGCCGTGGAGTGACCGAGCAGTTCTTC.

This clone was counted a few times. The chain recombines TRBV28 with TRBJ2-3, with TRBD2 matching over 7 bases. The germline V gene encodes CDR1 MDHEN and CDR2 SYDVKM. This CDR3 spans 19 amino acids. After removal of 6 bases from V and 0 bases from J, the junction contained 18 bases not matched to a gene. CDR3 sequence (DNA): TGTGCCAGCAGCTTTATATCTAGCGGAACTCTTACCAGCACAGATACGCAGTATTTT. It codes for CASSFISSGTLTSTDTQYF.

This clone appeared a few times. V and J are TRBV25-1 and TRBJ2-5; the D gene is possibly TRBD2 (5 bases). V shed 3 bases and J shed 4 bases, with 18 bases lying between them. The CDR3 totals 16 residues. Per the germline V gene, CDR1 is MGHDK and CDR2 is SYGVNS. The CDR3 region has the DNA TGTGCCAGCAGTGAGGGTATGGCTAGCAACCTAGAGACCCAGTACTTC. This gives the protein CASSEGMASNLETQYF.

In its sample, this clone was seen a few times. In nucleotides, the CDR3 is TGTGCCATCCGGACGGACAGGGCAGAAGAGACCCAGTACTTC. Translation: CAIRTDRAEETQYF. The rearrangement uses TRBV10-3 and TRBJ2-5, with TRBD1 identical over 8 bases. The CDR3 loop spans 14 amino acids. Per the germline V gene, CDR1 is ENHRY and CDR2 is SYGVKD. Trimming cost V 8 bases and J 3 bases; bases outside gene matches: 8.

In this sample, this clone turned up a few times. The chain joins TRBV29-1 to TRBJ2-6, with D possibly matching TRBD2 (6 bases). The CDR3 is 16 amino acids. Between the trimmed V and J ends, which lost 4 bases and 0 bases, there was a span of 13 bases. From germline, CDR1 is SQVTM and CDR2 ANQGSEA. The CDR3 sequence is CSVVASASSGANVLTF. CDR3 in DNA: TGCAGCGTTGTTGCTAGCGCGAGCTCTGGGGCCAACGTCCTGACTTTC. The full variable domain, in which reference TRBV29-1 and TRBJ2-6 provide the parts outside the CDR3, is SAVISQKPSRDICQRGTSLTIQCQVDSQVTMMFWYRQQPGQSLTLIATANQGSEATYESGFVIDKFPISRPNLTFSTLTVSNMSPEDSSIYLCSVVASASSGANVLTFGAGSRLTVL.

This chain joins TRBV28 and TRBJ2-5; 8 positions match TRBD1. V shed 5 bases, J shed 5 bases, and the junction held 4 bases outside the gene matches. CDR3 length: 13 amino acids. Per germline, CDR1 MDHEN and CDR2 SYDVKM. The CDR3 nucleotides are TGTGCCAGCAGTCCCAGGGGGCGGGAGACCCAGTACTTC. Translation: CASSPRGRETQYF.

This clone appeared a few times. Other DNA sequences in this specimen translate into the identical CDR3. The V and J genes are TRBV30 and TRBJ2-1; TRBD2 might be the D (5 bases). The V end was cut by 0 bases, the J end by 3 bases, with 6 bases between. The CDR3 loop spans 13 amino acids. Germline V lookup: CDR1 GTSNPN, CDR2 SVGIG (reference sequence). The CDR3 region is CAWSVRDYNEQFF. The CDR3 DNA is TGTGCCTGGAGTGTTCGGGACTACAATGAGCAGTTCTTC.

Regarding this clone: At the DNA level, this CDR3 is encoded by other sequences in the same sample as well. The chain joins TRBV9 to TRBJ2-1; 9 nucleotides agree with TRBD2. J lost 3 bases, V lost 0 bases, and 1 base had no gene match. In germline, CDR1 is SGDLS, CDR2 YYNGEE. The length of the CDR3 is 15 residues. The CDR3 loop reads CASSVASGVYNEQFF. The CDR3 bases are TGTGCCAGCAGCGTAGCTAGCGGGGTCTACAATGAGCAGTTCTTC. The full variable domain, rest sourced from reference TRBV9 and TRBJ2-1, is DSGVTQTPKHLITATGQRVTLRCSPRSGDLSVYWYQQSLDQGLQFLIQYYNGEERAKGNILERFSAQQFPDLHSELNLSSLELGDSALYFCASSVASGVYNEQFFGPGTRLTVL.